Described below is a single TCR beta chain sequence and its context. Germline loops: CDR1 MNHNS, CDR2 SASEGT. This CDR3 has 14 residues. Trimming pared 6 bases from V and 3 bases from J, leaving 12 bases between. Clones were read by immunoSEQ multiplex PCR, and TCRdb kept only the in-frame ones, dropping some. The table shows 130,000 to 150,000 clones, with approximately 86% occurring only once. This specimen belongs to a study of cytomegalovirus exposure and HLA in healthy donors. J is TRBJ1-3 and V is TRBV6-1, with D perhaps matching TRBD1 (6 bases). The receptor's source is a man younger than 30 in good health and CMV-seropositive. Sequences were obtained from PBMCs. CDR3 region: CASSQGTIGNTIYF. Written as DNA, the CDR3 is TGTGCCAGCAGCCAAGGGACAATTGGAAACACCATATATTTT.